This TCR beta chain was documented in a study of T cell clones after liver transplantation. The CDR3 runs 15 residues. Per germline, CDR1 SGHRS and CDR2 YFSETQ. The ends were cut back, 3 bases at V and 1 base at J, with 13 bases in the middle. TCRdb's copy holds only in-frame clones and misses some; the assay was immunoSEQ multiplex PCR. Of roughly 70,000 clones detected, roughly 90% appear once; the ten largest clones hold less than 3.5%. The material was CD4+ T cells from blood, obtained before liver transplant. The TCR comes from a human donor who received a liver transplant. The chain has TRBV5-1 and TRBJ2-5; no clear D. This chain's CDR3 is CASSSGPVSQETQYF. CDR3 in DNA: TGCGCCAGCAGCTCTGGACCCGTCAGCCAAGAGACCCAGTACTTC.